The clone carrying this T cell receptor (beta chain) was observed a handful of times. Its antigen is unknown. This entry is derived from a study of CD8 T cells in ankylosing spondylitis. Study findings and constraints: As reported, disease-linked clones showed significant enrichment in matched ankylosing spondylitis synovial fluid. Past studies reported some motif variants in reactive arthritis synovial fluid and blood. Ankylosing spondylitis blood seemed to carry a telltale TCR beta motif made of several highly homologous variants.

Germline CDR1 SGDLS, CDR2 YYNGEE. The CDR3 spans 17 residues. V lost 2 bases to trimming and J lost 0 bases; unmatched junction nucleotides: 9. Via MiXCR, TCRdb re-called the 5' RACE reads, giving one row per CDR3 protein. The table records roughly 42,000 distinct CDR3 sequences, around 2.8% of them present only once. This chain uses TRBV9 with TRBJ2-3, with 7 bases identical to TRBD1. Sequenced input: blood, either unsorted or a sorted T cell fraction (not recorded which). The receptor was isolated from a male donor with ankylosing spondylitis or in good health (not recorded which). The CDR3 sequence is CASSVSGGSFSTDTQYF. CDR3 nucleotides: TGTGCCAGCAGCGTCTCAGGGGGTTCCTTTAGCACAGATACGCAGTATTTT.